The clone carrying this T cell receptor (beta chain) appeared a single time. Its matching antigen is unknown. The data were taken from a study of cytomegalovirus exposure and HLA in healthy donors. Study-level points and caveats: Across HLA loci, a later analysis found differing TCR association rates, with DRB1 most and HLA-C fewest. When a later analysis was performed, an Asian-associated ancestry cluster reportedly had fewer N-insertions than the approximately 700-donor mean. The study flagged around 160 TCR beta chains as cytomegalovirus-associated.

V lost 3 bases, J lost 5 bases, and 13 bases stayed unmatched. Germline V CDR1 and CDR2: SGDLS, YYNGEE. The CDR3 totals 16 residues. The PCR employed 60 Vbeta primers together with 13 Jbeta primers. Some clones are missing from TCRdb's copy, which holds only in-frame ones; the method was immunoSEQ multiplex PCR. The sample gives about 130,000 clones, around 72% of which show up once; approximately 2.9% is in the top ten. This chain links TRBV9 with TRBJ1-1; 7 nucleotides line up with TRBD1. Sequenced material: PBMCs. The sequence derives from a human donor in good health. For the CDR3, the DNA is TGTGCCAGCAGCGCCGGACAGGAGCTTTTAAGGACTGAAGCTTTCTTT. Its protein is CASSAGQELLRTEAFF.